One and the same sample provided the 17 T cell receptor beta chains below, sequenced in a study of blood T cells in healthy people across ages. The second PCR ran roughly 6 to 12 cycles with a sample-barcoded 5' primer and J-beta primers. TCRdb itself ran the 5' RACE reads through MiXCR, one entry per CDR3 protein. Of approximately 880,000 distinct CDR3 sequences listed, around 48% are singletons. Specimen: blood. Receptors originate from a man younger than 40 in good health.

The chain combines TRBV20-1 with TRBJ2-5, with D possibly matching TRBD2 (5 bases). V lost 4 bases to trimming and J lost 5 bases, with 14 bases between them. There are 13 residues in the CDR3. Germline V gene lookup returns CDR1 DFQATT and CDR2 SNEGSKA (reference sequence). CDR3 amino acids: CSAKKGDGETQYF. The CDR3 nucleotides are TGCAGTGCTAAAAAGGGAGACGGTGAGACCCAGTACTTC.

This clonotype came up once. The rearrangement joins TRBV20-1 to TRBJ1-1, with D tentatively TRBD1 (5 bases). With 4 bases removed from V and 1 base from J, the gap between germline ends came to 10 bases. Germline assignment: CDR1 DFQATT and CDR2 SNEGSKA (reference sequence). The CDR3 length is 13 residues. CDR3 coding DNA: TGCAGTGCTACGGCAGGGAGGAACACTGAAGCTTTCTTT. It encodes CSATAGRNTEAFF.

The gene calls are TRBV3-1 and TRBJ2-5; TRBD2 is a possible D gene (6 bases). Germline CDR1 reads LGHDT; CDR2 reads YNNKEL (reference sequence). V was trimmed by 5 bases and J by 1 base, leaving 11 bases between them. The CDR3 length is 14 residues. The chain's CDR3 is CASSTPGLQETQYF. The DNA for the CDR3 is TGTGCCAGCAGCACTCCGGGACTCCAAGAGACCCAGTACTTC.

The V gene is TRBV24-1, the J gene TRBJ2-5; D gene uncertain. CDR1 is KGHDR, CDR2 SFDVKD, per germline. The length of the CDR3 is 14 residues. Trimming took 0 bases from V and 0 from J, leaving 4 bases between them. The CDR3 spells CATSDLTDQETQYF. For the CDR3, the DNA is TGTGCCACCAGTGATTTGACAGACCAAGAGACCCAGTACTTC.

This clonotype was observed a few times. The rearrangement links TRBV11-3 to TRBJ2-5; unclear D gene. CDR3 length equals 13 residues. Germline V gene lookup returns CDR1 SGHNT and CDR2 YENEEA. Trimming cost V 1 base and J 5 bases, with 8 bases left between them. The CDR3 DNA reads TGTGCCAGCAGCTTAGGGACCGCGGAGACCCAGTACTTC. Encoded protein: CASSLGTAETQYF.

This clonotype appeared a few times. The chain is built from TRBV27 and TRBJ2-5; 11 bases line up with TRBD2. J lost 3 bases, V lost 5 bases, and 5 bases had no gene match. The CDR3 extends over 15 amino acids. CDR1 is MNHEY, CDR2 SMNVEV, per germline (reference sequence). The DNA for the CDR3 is TGTGCCAGCAGTCGACTAGCGGGGAAAAAAGAGACCCAGTACTTC. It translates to CASSRLAGKKETQYF.

The CDR3 sequence: CASSQGGAAKNIQYF. The CDR3 nucleotides read TGCGCCAGCAGCCAAGGTGGGGCGGCCAAAAACATTCAGTACTTC. The rearrangement links TRBV4-1 to TRBJ2-4; D is perhaps TRBD1 (5 bases). Germline values: CDR1 MGHRA, CDR2 YSYEKL. This CDR3 spans 15 amino acids. V lost 1 base to trimming and J lost 1 base, with 8 bases between them.

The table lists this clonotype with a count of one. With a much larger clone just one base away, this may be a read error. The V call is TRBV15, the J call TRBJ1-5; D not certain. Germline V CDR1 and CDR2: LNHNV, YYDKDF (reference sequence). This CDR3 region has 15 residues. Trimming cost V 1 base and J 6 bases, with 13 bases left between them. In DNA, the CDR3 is TGTGCCACCAGCAGAGGTCTTTCGGTAATTCAGCCCCAGCATTTT. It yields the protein CATSRGLSVIQPQHF.

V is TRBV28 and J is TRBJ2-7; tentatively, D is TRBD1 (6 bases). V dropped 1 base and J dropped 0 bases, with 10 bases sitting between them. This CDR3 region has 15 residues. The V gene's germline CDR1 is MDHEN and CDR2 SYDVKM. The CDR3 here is CASSLSADSSYEQYF. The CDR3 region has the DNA TGTGCCAGCAGTTTATCAGCGGACAGCTCCTACGAGCAGTACTTC.

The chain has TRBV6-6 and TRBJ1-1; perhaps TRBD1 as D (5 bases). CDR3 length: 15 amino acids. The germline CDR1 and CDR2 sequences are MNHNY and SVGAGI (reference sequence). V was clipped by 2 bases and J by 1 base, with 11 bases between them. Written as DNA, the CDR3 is TGTGCCAGCAGTTACAGCCAGGGCGGGAACACTGAAGCTTTCTTT. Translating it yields CASSYSQGGNTEAFF.

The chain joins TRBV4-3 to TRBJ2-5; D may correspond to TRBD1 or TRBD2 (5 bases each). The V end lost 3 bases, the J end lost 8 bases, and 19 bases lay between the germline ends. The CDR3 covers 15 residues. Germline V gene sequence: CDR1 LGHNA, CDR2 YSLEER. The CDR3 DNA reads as TGCGCCAGCAGCCAGTCAACAACGGGACGGGGAACCCAGTACTTC. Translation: CASSQSTTGRGTQYF.

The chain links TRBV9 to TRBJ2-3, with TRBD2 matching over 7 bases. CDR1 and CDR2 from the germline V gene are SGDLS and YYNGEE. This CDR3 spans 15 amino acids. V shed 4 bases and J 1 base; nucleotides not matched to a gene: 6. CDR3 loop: CASSPGLGGTDTQYF. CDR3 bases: TGTGCCAGCAGCCCCGGACTAGGTGGCACAGATACGCAGTATTTT.

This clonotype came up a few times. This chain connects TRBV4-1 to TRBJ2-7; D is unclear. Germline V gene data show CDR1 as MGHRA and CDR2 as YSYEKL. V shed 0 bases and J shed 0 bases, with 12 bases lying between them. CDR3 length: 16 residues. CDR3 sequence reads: CASSQDVAVLSYEQYF. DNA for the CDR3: TGCGCCAGCAGCCAAGACGTGGCGGTCCTCTCCTACGAGCAGTACTTC.

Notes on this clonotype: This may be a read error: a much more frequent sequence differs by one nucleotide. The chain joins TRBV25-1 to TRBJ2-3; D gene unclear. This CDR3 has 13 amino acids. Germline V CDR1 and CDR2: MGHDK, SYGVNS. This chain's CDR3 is CVSSDARTDTQYF. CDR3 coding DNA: TGTGTCAGCAGTGACGCTAGAACAGATACGCAGTATTTT.

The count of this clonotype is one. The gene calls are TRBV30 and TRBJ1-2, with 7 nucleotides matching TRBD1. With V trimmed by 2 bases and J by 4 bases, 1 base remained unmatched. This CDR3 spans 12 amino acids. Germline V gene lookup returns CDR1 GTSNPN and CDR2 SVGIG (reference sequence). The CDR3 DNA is TGTGCCTGGAGTCGGGACAGCTATGGCTACACCTTC. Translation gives CAWSRDSYGYTF.

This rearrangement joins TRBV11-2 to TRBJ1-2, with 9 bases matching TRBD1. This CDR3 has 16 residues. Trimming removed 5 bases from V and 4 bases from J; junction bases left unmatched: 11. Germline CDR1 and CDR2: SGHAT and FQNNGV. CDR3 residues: CASSDQTGGVSYGYTF. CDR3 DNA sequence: TGTGCCAGCAGCGACCAAACAGGGGGCGTCAGCTATGGCTACACCTTC.

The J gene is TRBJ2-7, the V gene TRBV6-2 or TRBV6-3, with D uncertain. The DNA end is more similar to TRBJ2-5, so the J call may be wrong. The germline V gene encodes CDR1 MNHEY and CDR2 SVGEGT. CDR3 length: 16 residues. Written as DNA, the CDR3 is TGTGCCAGCAGTTACGGAGCACCACCTAGGCGAGAGACCCAGTACTTC. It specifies CASSYGAPPRRETQYF.